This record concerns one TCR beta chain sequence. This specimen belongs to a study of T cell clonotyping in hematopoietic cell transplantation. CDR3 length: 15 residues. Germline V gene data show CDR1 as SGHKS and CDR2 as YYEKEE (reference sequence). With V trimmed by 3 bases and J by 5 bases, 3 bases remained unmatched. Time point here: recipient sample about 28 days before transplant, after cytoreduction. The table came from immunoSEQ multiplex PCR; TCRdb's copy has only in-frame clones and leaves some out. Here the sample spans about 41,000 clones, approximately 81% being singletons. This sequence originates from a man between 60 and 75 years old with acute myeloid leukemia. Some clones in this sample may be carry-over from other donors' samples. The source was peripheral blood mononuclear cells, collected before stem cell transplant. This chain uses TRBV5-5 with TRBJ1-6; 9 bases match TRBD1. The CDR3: CASSYRGQDNSPLHF. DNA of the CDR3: TGTGCCAGCAGCTACAGGGGGCAAGATAATTCACCCCTCCACTTT.